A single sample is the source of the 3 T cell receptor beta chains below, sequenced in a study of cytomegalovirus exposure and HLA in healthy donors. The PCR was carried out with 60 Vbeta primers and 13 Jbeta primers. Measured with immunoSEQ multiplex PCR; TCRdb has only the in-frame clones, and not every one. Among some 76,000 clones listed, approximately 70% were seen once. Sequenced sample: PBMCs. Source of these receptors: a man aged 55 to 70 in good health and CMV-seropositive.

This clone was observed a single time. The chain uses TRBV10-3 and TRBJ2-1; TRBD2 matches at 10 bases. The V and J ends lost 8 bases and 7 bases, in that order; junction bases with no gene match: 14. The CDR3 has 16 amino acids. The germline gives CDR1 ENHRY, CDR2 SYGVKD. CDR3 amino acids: CAISERESGRGNEQFF. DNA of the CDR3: TGTGCCATCTCTGAGAGGGAGAGCGGGAGGGGAAATGAGCAGTTCTTC.

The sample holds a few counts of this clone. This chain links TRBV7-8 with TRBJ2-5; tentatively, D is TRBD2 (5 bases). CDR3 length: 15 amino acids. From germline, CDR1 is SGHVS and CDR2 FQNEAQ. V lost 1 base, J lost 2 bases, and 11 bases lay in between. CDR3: CASSLVGLIQETQYF. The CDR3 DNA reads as TGTGCCAGCAGCTTAGTAGGACTTATACAAGAGACCCAGTACTTC.

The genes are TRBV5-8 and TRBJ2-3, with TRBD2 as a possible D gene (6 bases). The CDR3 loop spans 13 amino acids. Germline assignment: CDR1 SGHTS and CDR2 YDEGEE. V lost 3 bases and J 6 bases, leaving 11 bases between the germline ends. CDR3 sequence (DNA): TGTGCCAGCAGCTCGGGACTCCGGGATACGCAGTATTTT. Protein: CASSSGLRDTQYF. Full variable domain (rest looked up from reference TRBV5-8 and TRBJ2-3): EAGVTQSPTHLIKTRGQQATLRCSPISGHTSVYWYQQALGLGLQFLLWYDEGEERNRGNFPPRFSGRQFPNYSSELNVNALELEDSALYLCASSSGLRDTQYFGPGTRLTVL.